One and the same sample provided the 5 T cell receptor beta chains below, sequenced in a study of CD4 T cells in relation to SARS-CoV-2 and coronaviruses. Sequencing used immunoSEQ multiplex PCR; TCRdb keeps in-frame clones, though not all of them. This table has under 25,000 clones, about 72% appearing once. The antigens of these receptors remain unknown. Unexposed donor CD4+ T cells date from 2011-2018, before the COVID-19 pandemic. The cells were cultured for around ten days before CD4+ T cells were isolated. Specimen: CD4+ T cells from PBMCs, cultured in vitro. Receptors originate from a human donor in good health.

V gene TRBV20-1 combines with J gene TRBJ1-2; D ambiguous. The germline gives CDR1 DFQATT, CDR2 SNEGSKA (reference sequence). V dropped 3 bases and J dropped 4 bases, with 21 bases sitting between them. The CDR3 spans 16 residues. CDR3 bases: TGCAGTGCTAGTCAAACCGGGTCCCCATCGATCTATGGCTACACCTTC. It encodes CSASQTGSPSIYGYTF.

This clone was recorded a few times. The V gene is TRBV19, the J gene TRBJ1-1, with D perhaps TRBD1 (6 bases). CDR1 and CDR2 from the germline V gene are LNHDA and SQIVND (reference sequence). V was shortened by 6 bases and J by 2 bases, with 16 bases between the two germline ends. The CDR3 length is 15 residues. The CDR3 bases are TGTGCCAGTAGGAAGCCAGGGGTGAGTAACACTGAAGCTTTCTTT. Residues: CASRKPGVSNTEAFF. Variable domain in full (rest from reference TRBV19 and TRBJ1-1): DGGITQSPKYLFRKEGQNVTLSCEQNLNHDAMYWYRQDPGQGLRLIYYSQIVNDFQKGDIAEGYSVSREKKESFPLTVTSAQKNPTAFYLCASRKPGVSNTEAFFGQGTRLTVV.

The chain combines TRBV2 with TRBJ2-7; tentatively, D is TRBD2 (5 bases). The CDR3 spans 15 residues. Germline CDR1 reads SNHLY; CDR2 reads FYNNEI. Trimming took 5 bases from V and 7 from J, leaving 21 bases between them. The CDR3 nucleotides are TGTGCCAGCAGTACCCAGATCTACGGAGGCGGGGAGCAGTACTTC. This translates into CASSTQIYGGGEQYF.

V is TRBV19 and J is TRBJ1-2; TRBD1 agrees at 9 bases. V was clipped by 4 bases and J by 9 bases; unmatched bases: 6. From germline, CDR1 is LNHDA and CDR2 SQIVND (reference sequence). The CDR3 sequence is 13 residues long. CDR3 residues: CASSTRDRVSYTF. CDR3 nucleotides: TGTGCCAGTAGTACAAGGGACAGGGTGAGCTACACCTTC.

This chain uses TRBV15 with TRBJ2-1; the match to TRBD2 covers 8 bases. Germline V gene lookup returns CDR1 LNHNV and CDR2 YYDKDF (reference sequence). The CDR3 length is 17 residues. The junction had 11 bases not matched to a gene; V was cut back by 2 bases and J by 5 bases. CDR3 in amino acids: CATSRPEREYSHNEQFF. The CDR3 region has the DNA TGTGCCACCAGCAGACCCGAGCGGGAGTACTCGCACAATGAGCAGTTCTTC.